This TCR beta chain was observed in a study of cytomegalovirus exposure and HLA in healthy donors. The PCR made use of 60 Vbeta and 13 Jbeta primers. Repertoires were generated with immunoSEQ multiplex PCR, while TCRdb's copy carries only in-frame clones and drops some. The sample consists of 110,000 or so clones, around 86% of them appearing once. The V gene lost 6 bases and the J gene lost 0 bases, with 15 bases spanning the gap. The CDR3 has 15 residues. The germline V gene has CDR1 SQVTM and CDR2 ANQGSEA. The sequence was collected from a woman between 40 and 55 years old in good health and CMV-seronegative. The chain uses TRBV29-1 and TRBJ2-1, with D possibly being TRBD1 (8 bases). Specimen: PBMCs. CDR3 sequence reads: CSVAGQESSYNEQFF. The CDR3 DNA is TGCAGCGTAGCGGGACAGGAGAGCTCCTACAATGAGCAGTTCTTC.